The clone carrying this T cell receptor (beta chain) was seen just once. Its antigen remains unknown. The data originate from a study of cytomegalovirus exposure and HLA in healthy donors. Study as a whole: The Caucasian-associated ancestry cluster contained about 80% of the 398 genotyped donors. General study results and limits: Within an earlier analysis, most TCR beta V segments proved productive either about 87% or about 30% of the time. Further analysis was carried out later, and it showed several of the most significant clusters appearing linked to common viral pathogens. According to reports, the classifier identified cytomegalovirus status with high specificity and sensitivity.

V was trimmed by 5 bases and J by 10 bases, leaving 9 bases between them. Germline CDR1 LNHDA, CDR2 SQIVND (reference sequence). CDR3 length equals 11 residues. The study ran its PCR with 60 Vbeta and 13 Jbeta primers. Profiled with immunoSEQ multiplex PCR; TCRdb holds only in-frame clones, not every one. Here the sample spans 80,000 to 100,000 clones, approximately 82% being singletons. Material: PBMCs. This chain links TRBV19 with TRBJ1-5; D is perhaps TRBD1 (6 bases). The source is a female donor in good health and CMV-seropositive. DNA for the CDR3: TGTGCCAGTAGTTTCAGGGGCCCCCAGCATTTT. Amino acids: CASSFRGPQHF.